This TCR beta chain is from a study of CD8+CD57+ T cells in acquired aplastic anemia. Study-wide background: Sorted cells (CD4+ and CD8+) yielded DNA amounts that averaged approximately 3 ug.

General study findings and limits: CD8+ Simpson's diversity did not differ significantly between patients and controls.

Profiling of TCR beta VDJ combinations and CDR3 sequences used genomic DNA as template. TCRdb itself ran the reads through MiXCR, one entry per CDR3 protein. The sample lists 150,000 to 180,000 distinct CDR3 sequences, 40% to 65% seen once, with about 12% in the top ten. The CDR3 runs to 17 residues. V lost 2 bases and J 0 bases, leaving 12 bases between the germline ends. Germline lookup yields CDR1 KGHDR and CDR2 SFDVKD. Selection for sequencing was limited to patients who had shown CD8+CD57+ cell expansion by flow cytometry. A severe acquired aplastic anemia diagnosis applied to all patients. Patients were untreated when blood was sampled. Note on this clonotype: Its antigen remains unknown.

The source is a human donor with aplastic anemia. Material: sorted CD4+, CD8+, or CD8+CD57+ T cells (not recorded which) from PBMCs. This chain links TRBV24-1 with TRBJ2-2, with D tentatively TRBD1 or TRBD2 (5 bases each). Here the CDR3 reads CATSDWGRPTNTGELFF. The DNA for the CDR3 is TGTGCCACCAGTGATTGGGGACGTCCGACGAACACCGGGGAGCTGTTTTTT.